These 30 T cell receptor beta chains were sequenced from one sample in a study of T cells in Graves' hyperthyroidism and ophthalmopathy. What was amplified from RNA transcripts were TCR beta CDR3 regions. Carried out on the TCR CDR3, a first-round RT-PCR used the HTBI primer set. TCRdb reanalysed the multiplex PCR reads using MiXCR and keeps one entry per CDR3 protein. Of about half a million distinct CDR3 sequences detected, 22% appear once; the ten largest clones hold about 49%. Source material: blood. The receptors were gathered from a woman aged 70-85 years with Graves' ophthalmopathy.

This clonotype was seen more than once but under ten times. The CDR3 is CASSRDRTHYGYTF. The CDR3 coding sequence is TGTGCCAGCAGCCGGGACAGGACCCACTATGGCTACACCTTC. The chain carries TRBV6-2 or TRBV6-3 and TRBJ1-2; 8 bases map to TRBD1. The length of the CDR3 is 14 residues. V shed 6 bases and J 3 bases; nucleotides not matched to a gene: 6. CDR1 is MNHEY, CDR2 SVGEGT, per germline.

The J gene is TRBJ2-1, the V gene TRBV5-8; weak D call: TRBD1 (5 bases). CDR1 SGHTS and CDR2 YDEGEE come from the germline V gene. Trimming removed 4 bases from V and 5 bases from J, with 16 bases in between. This CDR3 is built from 15 residues. CDR3 nucleotide sequence: TGTGCCAGCAGCGCCGGACACTCGAGCGACAATGAGCAGTTCTTC. Amino acids: CASSAGHSSDNEQFF. The whole variable domain, filled in from reference TRBV5-8 and TRBJ2-1, reads EAGVTQSPTHLIKTRGQQATLRCSPISGHTSVYWYQQALGLGLQFLLWYDEGEERNRGNFPPRFSGRQFPNYSSELNVNALELEDSALYLCASSAGHSSDNEQFFGPGTRLTVL.

This clonotype was counted many times. Written as DNA, the CDR3 is TGTGCCAGCAGTGGAGGGACAGGGGTGAACACTGAAGCTTTCTTT. Protein sequence: CASSGGTGVNTEAFF. J is TRBJ1-1 and V is TRBV2, with TRBD1 matching over 10 bases. From germline, CDR1 is SNHLY and CDR2 FYNNEI. The ends lost 4 bases at V and 0 bases at J; junction bases unmatched: 2. This CDR3 contains 15 residues.

As to this clonotype: One junction end disagrees with the germline gene, perhaps due to a read error. The V and J genes are TRBV12-3 or TRBV12-4 and TRBJ1-2; 7 nucleotides agree with TRBD1. The CDR3 has 14 amino acids. The CDR3, as DNA: TGTGCCAGCAGTAACTCGGGACAGAACTATGGCTACGCCTTC. It translates to CASSNSGQNYGYAF.

The chain carries TRBV19 and TRBJ2-1; 14 bases are a match to TRBD2. CDR1 is LNHDA and CDR2 is SQIVND in the germline V gene (reference sequence). CDR3 length: 19 residues. Germline trimming cut 5 bases from V and 4 bases from J; bases unmatched to any gene: 13. This CDR3 reads CASSPTRSGTSGRYNEQFF. CDR3 sequence (DNA): TGTGCCAGTAGTCCTACCCGATCAGGGACTAGCGGGAGATACAATGAGCAGTTCTTC.

The table lists this clonotype with many counts. CDR3 amino acids: CASSPVAGPYNEQFF. Written as DNA, the CDR3 is TGTGCCAGCAGCCCGGTAGCGGGGCCCTACAATGAGCAGTTCTTC. The chain employs TRBV11-2 and TRBJ2-1, with TRBD2 matching over 8 bases. The germline V gene encodes CDR1 SGHAT and CDR2 FQNNGV. The J segment lost 2 bases and the V segment lost 5 bases, leaving 5 bases of the junction unmatched. The CDR3 spans 15 residues. Looking up the rest from reference TRBV11-2 and TRBJ2-1 gives the full variable domain: EAGVAQSPRYKIIEKRQSVAFWCNPISGHATLYWYQQILGQGPKLLIQFQNNGVVDDSQLPKDRFSAERLKGVDSTLKIQPAKLEDSAVYLCASSPVAGPYNEQFFGPGTRLTVL.

The chain is built from TRBV5-6 and TRBJ2-7; 11 nucleotides agree with TRBD2. CDR3 length: 16 amino acids. V lost 3 bases and J lost 2; bases outside the gene matches: 7. CDR1 and CDR2 from the germline V gene are SGHDT and YYEEEE. CDR3 protein: CASSSRLAGLAYEQYF. In DNA, the CDR3 is TGTGCCAGCAGCTCGCGACTAGCGGGGCTGGCCTACGAGCAGTACTTC.

In this sample, this clonotype turned up a few times. J is TRBJ2-5 and V is TRBV28; D perhaps matches TRBD2 (6 bases). Germline loops: CDR1 MDHEN, CDR2 SYDVKM. The CDR3 extends over 18 amino acids. V gave up 5 bases and J gave up 4 bases, with 26 bases separating them. For the CDR3, the DNA is TGTGCCAGCAGTCCCTCCCCTGGTAACCGGGAGATCGGAGAGACCCAGTACTTC. Protein sequence: CASSPSPGNREIGETQYF.

This clonotype has ten or more counts. V and J are TRBV24-1 and TRBJ1-2; a possible D gene is TRBD1 (5 bases). The CDR3 covers 13 residues. The V end lost 7 bases, the J end lost 6 bases, and 14 bases lay between the germline ends. Looked up from germline, CDR1 is KGHDR and CDR2 is SFDVKD. CDR3 nucleotide sequence: TGTGCCACCAGAGGGCCAGGGTCTAATGGCTACACCTTC. It yields the protein CATRGPGSNGYTF.

Only a few counts were recorded for this clonotype. V gene TRBV4-3 combines with J gene TRBJ2-1; TRBD2 matches 8 bases. Germline V gene data show CDR1 as LGHNA and CDR2 as YSLEER. The CDR3 has 15 amino acids. The junction had 4 bases not matched to a gene; V was cut back by 1 base and J by 5 bases. This chain's CDR3 is CASSQGSSGNNEQFF. The CDR3 DNA is TGCGCCAGCAGCCAAGGTAGTAGCGGGAACAATGAGCAGTTCTTC.

This clonotype was recorded a few times. V gene TRBV6-2 or TRBV6-3 combines with J gene TRBJ2-7; TRBD1 agrees at 11 bases. Germline assignment: CDR1 MNHEY and CDR2 SVGEGT. The CDR3 spans 14 residues. Trimming removed 11 bases from V and 8 bases from J; junction bases left unmatched: 14. The CDR3 coding sequence is TGTGCCGGACGGCCGGGACAGGGGGTCGACAAGCAGTACTTC. This codes for CAGRPGQGVDKQYF.

This chain links TRBV7-9 with TRBJ2-3, with D possibly matching TRBD1 (6 bases). This CDR3 is 12 amino acids long. Germline lookup yields CDR1 SEHNR and CDR2 FQNEAQ (reference sequence). With 6 bases removed from V and 7 bases from J, the gap between germline ends came to 11 bases. The CDR3 DNA reads as TGTGCCAGCAGTCCACAGGGAAATACGCAGTATTTT. Its protein is CASSPQGNTQYF.

This clonotype was counted ten times or more. This rearrangement joins TRBV7-2 to TRBJ1-1; 8 nucleotides match TRBD1. The length of the CDR3 is 16 residues. The ends lost 5 bases at V and 0 bases at J; junction bases unmatched: 8. Germline CDR1 SGHTA, CDR2 FQGNSA. CDR3 sequence (DNA): TGTGCCAGCAGCCCCGCCGGGACAGGATTGAACACTGAAGCTTTCTTT. It yields the protein CASSPAGTGLNTEAFF.

This chain joins TRBV20-1 and TRBJ2-3, with 10 bases lining up with TRBD2. V gave up 3 bases and J gave up 5 bases; unmatched junction bases: 14. Germline lookup yields CDR1 DFQATT and CDR2 SNEGSKA (reference sequence). This CDR3 is built from 17 residues. The CDR3 sequence is CSASGGSSGRSIDTQYF. The CDR3 DNA is TGCAGTGCTAGTGGTGGCTCTAGCGGGAGATCGATAGATACGCAGTATTTT.

The chain employs TRBV18 and TRBJ2-4, with D possibly being TRBD1 (6 bases). The CDR3 length is 17 residues. Trimming pared 1 base from V and 0 bases from J, leaving 13 bases between. The V gene's germline CDR1 is KGHSH and CDR2 LQKENI. The DNA of the CDR3 is TGTGCCAGCTCACCACGGGCAGGGGAAACAGCCAAAAACATTCAGTACTTC. It yields the protein CASSPRAGETAKNIQYF.

This clonotype was picked up a small number of times. The V gene is TRBV3-1, the J gene TRBJ2-2; weak D call: TRBD1 (5 bases). The CDR3 consists of 15 residues. In germline, CDR1 is LGHDT, CDR2 YNNKEL (reference sequence). V shed 6 bases and J shed 0 bases, with 11 bases lying between them. CDR3 bases: TGTGCCAGCAGTCAGGGCGGAACGAACACCGGGGAGCTGTTTTTT. As protein: CASSQGGTNTGELFF.

This chain connects TRBV20-1 to TRBJ2-1; 8 bases are a match to TRBD1. Losses at the gene ends were 2 bases for V and 4 bases for J; bases not matched to a gene: 4. The germline V gene has CDR1 DFQATT and CDR2 SNEGSKA (reference sequence). CDR3 size: 14 residues. This CDR3 reads CSARIQGAYNEQFF. The CDR3 bases are TGCAGTGCTAGAATCCAGGGGGCGTACAATGAGCAGTTCTTC.

This clonotype was seen repeatedly, ten times or more. This chain joins TRBV9 and TRBJ1-1; perhaps TRBD1 as D (5 bases). This CDR3 contains 13 residues. Trimming took 4 bases from V and 2 from J, leaving 9 bases between them. Germline V gene sequence: CDR1 SGDLS, CDR2 YYNGEE. The CDR3 loop reads CASSIDRNTEAFF. As DNA, the CDR3 is TGTGCCAGCAGCATCGACAGAAACACTGAAGCTTTCTTT.

The chain links TRBV11-2 to TRBJ2-1, with TRBD1 identical over 11 bases. CDR3 length: 16 residues. Germline CDR1 and CDR2: SGHAT and FQNNGV. With V trimmed by 0 bases and J by 8 bases, 6 bases remained unmatched. CDR3 amino acids: CASSLEDGQGADEQFF. In nucleotides, the CDR3 is TGTGCCAGCAGCTTAGAAGACGGACAGGGGGCGGATGAGCAGTTCTTC.

The chain couples TRBV5-8 to TRBJ2-1; TRBD2 aligns across 11 bases. V dropped 3 bases and J dropped 14; count of bases not matched to a gene: 7. The CDR3 totals 13 residues. CDR1 SGHTS and CDR2 YDEGEE come from the germline V gene. In nucleotides, the CDR3 is TGTGCCAGCAGCTGGGGACTAGCGGCGAGAAAGTTCTTC. Amino acids: CASSWGLAARKFF.

In its sample, this clonotype was seen many times. The V gene is TRBV12-3 or TRBV12-4, the J gene TRBJ2-7; a possible D gene is TRBD2 (6 bases). The CDR3 spans 14 residues. The V and J ends lost 1 base and 6 bases respectively, with 13 bases between them. The chain's CDR3 is CASSLVSVGGEQYF. The CDR3 DNA follows: TGTGCCAGCAGTTTAGTTTCCGTGGGGGGCGAGCAGTACTTC.

Many counts were recorded for this clonotype. The CDR3 DNA reads TGTGCCAGCAGTCCGGGACAGAAGATCGGCTACACCTTC. Translating it yields CASSPGQKIGYTF. The chain is built from TRBV2 and TRBJ1-2; 7 nucleotides align to TRBD1. The ends lost 5 bases at V and 8 bases at J; junction bases unmatched: 8. The CDR3 totals 13 residues. Germline V gene data show CDR1 as SNHLY and CDR2 as FYNNEI.

This chain links TRBV5-1 with TRBJ2-7; no clear D. The CDR3 spans 13 residues. Germline CDR1 and CDR2: SGHRS and YFSETQ. V gave up 0 bases and J gave up 4 bases, with 8 bases separating them. Here the CDR3 reads CASSLEVDYEQYF. The CDR3 coding sequence is TGCGCCAGCAGCTTGGAAGTAGATTACGAGCAGTACTTC. Full variable domain (rest looked up from reference TRBV5-1 and TRBJ2-7): KAGVTQTPRYLIKTRGQQVTLSCSPISGHRSVSWYQQTPGQGLQFLFEYFSETQRNKGNFPGRFSGRQFSNSRSEMNVSTLELGDSALYLCASSLEVDYEQYFGPGTRLTVT.

This clonotype was observed at least ten times. V usage is TRBV10-1 and J usage is TRBJ2-3; D not resolved. The CDR3 is 13 amino acids. Germline CDR1 reads WNHNN; CDR2 reads SYGVQD (reference sequence). Trimming removed 5 bases at V and 6 bases at J, with 12 bases between. The CDR3 reads CASSPRTQDTQYF. The CDR3 DNA sequence: TGCGCCAGCAGTCCACGGACGCAGGATACGCAGTATTTT.

This clonotype was counted at least ten times. This rearrangement joins TRBV3-1 to TRBJ1-1; D unclear. The CDR3 length is 14 residues. CDR1 LGHDT and CDR2 YNNKEL come from the germline V gene (reference sequence). Trimming pared 1 base from V and 0 bases from J, leaving 6 bases between. The CDR3 reads CASSQVAMNTEAFF. CDR3 in DNA: TGTGCCAGCAGCCAAGTGGCCATGAACACTGAAGCTTTCTTT.

The rearrangement links TRBV7-6 to TRBJ2-2; 8 bases match TRBD2. J lost 6 bases, V lost 5 bases, and 8 bases had no gene match. Germline loops: CDR1 SGHVS, CDR2 FNYEAQ. The CDR3 totals 15 residues. The DNA of the CDR3 is TGTGCCAGCAGCACAACTAGCGGTCGTCCCGGGGAGCTGTTTTTT. Its protein product is CASSTTSGRPGELFF.

The CDR3 protein is CASSPSGRDYNEQFF. Written as DNA, the CDR3 is TGTGCCAGCAGTCCTAGCGGGAGGGACTACAATGAGCAGTTCTTC. The chain joins TRBV25-1 to TRBJ2-1; 12 nucleotides line up with TRBD2. Losses at the gene ends were 5 bases for V and 3 bases for J; bases not matched to a gene: 2. Per the germline V gene, CDR1 is MGHDK and CDR2 is SYGVNS. This CDR3 contains 15 residues. Full variable domain (remainder filled in from reference TRBV25-1 and TRBJ2-1): EADIYQTPRYLVIGTGKKITLECSQTMGHDKMYWYQQDPGMELHLIHYSYGVNSTEKGDLSSESTVSRIRTEHFPLTLESARPSHTSQYLCASSPSGRDYNEQFFGPGTRLTVL.

The V call is TRBV29-1, the J call TRBJ2-7; the match to TRBD1 covers 9 bases. The CDR3 is made up of 12 amino acids. CDR1 is SQVTM, CDR2 ANQGSEA, per germline. Trimming at V came to 4 bases and at J to 4 bases, leaving 2 bases not matched to a gene. The CDR3 DNA is TGCAGCGTTGTGGGACAGGGATACGAGCAGTACTTC. Its translation: CSVVGQGYEQYF.

This chain links TRBV29-1 with TRBJ2-1; 9 bases line up with TRBD2. Trimming at V came to 4 bases and at J to 4 bases, leaving 11 bases not matched to a gene. CDR1 and CDR2 from the germline V gene are SQVTM and ANQGSEA. The CDR3 has 16 amino acids. CDR3 sequence reads: CSVGGAGGRTYNEQFF. The CDR3 coding sequence is TGCAGCGTTGGGGGAGCGGGAGGCCGAACATACAATGAGCAGTTCTTC.

The chain recombines TRBV14 with TRBJ2-3; possible D gene TRBD2, 5 bases. V was shortened by 5 bases and J by 0 bases, with 15 bases between the two germline ends. The germline V gene encodes CDR1 SGHDN and CDR2 FVKESK. CDR3 length: 16 amino acids. The chain's CDR3 is CASSSIRTASTDTQYF. The CDR3 DNA sequence: TGTGCCAGCAGCTCAATCAGGACTGCTAGCACAGATACGCAGTATTTT.